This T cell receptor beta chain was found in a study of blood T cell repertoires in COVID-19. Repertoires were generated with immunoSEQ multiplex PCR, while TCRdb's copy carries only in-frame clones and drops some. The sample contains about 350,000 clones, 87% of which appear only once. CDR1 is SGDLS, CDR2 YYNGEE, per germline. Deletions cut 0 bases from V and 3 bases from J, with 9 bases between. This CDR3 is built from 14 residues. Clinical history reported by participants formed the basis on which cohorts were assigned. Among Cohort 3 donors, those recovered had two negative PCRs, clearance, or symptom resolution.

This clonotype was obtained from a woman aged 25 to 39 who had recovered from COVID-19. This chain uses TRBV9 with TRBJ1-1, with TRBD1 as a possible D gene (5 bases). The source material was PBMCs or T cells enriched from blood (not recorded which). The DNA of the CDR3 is TGTGCCAGCAGCGTAGGGGGCGGTCACACTGAAGCTTTCTTT. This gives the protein CASSVGGGHTEAFF.